What follows are 27 T cell receptor beta chains derived from one specimen sequenced in a study of T-cell reconstitution after alpha-beta-depleted transplantation in children. This sample's TCRbeta library carried unique molecular identifier barcodes. TCRdb ran MiXCR on the PCR reads and lists one entry per CDR3 protein. The sample holds about 400,000 distinct CDR3 sequences, about 16% seen once. The sample consisted of PBMCs, mostly from graft donor cells, taken 360 days after TCRalphabeta/CD19-depleted stem cell transplant. These receptors were collected from a boy younger than two who had a stem cell transplant for Wiskott-Aldrich syndrome, so the T cells may come from the graft donor.

This clonotype was counted a few times. The chain recombines TRBV27 with TRBJ2-1; D ambiguous. CDR3 length: 11 amino acids. The germline CDR1 and CDR2 sequences are MNHEY and SMNVEV (reference sequence). The V gene lost 5 bases and the J gene lost 5 bases, with 4 bases spanning the gap. CDR3 amino acids: CASSGHNEQFF. The CDR3 bases are TGTGCCAGCAGTGGGCACAATGAGCAGTTCTTC.

In the case of this clonotype: One end of the junction is discordant with germline, which a read error may explain. This sequence joins TRBV12-3 or TRBV12-4 and TRBJ1-6; D is uncertain. The CDR3 spans 13 residues. The CDR3 here is CASKKTSGSPLHF. The CDR3 DNA reads TGTGCTAGCAAAAAAACGTCGGGTTCACCCCTCCACTTT.

The genes are TRBV7-9 and TRBJ2-3; 12 bases are shared with TRBD2. The length of the CDR3 is 17 residues. V gave up 5 bases and J gave up 3 bases; unmatched junction bases: 9. CDR1 and CDR2 (germline): SEHNR, FQNEAQ (reference sequence). The CDR3 loop is CASSPLTSGRPTDTQYF. CDR3 sequence (DNA): TGTGCCAGCAGCCCACTAACTAGCGGGAGGCCTACAGATACGCAGTATTTT.

This clonotype was seen only a few times. The gene calls are TRBV4-3 and TRBJ2-1; unclear D gene. Germline CDR1 LGHNA, CDR2 YSLEER. Between the trimmed V and J ends, which lost 7 bases and 9 bases, there was a span of 19 bases. The CDR3 length is 14 residues. The CDR3 DNA sequence: TGCGCCAGCAACTCAGCCCTCCCCCTCATTGAGCAGTTCTTC. It is translated as CASNSALPLIEQFF.

This clonotype has a handful of counts. The V and J genes are TRBV24-1 and TRBJ2-5, with D maybe TRBD1 (6 bases). The CDR3 runs to 13 residues. Germline lookup yields CDR1 KGHDR and CDR2 SFDVKD. V gave up 1 base and J gave up 4 bases, with 6 bases separating them. CDR3 DNA sequence: TGTGCCACCAGTGATTTAGGGGGAGAGACCCAGTACTTC. Amino acids: CATSDLGGETQYF.

This clonotype has only a few counts. The J gene is TRBJ2-1, the V gene TRBV3-1; 11 nucleotides match TRBD2. Germline CDR1 and CDR2: LGHDT and YNNKEL (reference sequence). CDR3 length: 15 residues. The ends lost 4 bases at V and 6 bases at J; junction bases unmatched: 5. CDR3 amino acids: CASSLRLAGINEQFF. The CDR3 DNA reads TGTGCCAGCAGCCTTCGACTAGCGGGGATCAATGAGCAGTTCTTC.

This clonotype was recorded a few times. This chain links TRBV18 with TRBJ2-7; 9 bases agree with TRBD1. CDR1 and CDR2 from the germline V gene are KGHSH and LQKENI. This CDR3 is 15 amino acids long. V trimming: 2 bases; J trimming: 4 bases; junction bases outside the gene matches: 6. The CDR3 here is CASSPRGQGTYEQYF. CDR3 DNA: TGTGCCAGCTCACCAAGAGGACAGGGGACGTACGAGCAGTACTTC.

The V call is TRBV7-9, the J call TRBJ1-2; 9 bases are a match to TRBD1. Looked up from germline, CDR1 is SEHNR and CDR2 is FQNEAQ (reference sequence). The CDR3 is 14 amino acids. V gave up 5 bases and J gave up 8 bases; unmatched junction bases: 9. Here the CDR3 reads CASSRDRDRAGYTF. In DNA, the CDR3 is TGTGCCAGCAGCCGCGACCGGGACAGGGCAGGCTACACCTTC. The variable domain in full, with the rest retrieved from reference TRBV7-9 and TRBJ1-2, is DTGVSQNPRHKITKRGQNVTFRCDPISEHNRLYWYRQTLGQGPEFLTYFQNEAQLEKSRLLSDRFSAERPKGSFSTLEIQRTEQGDSAMYLCASSRDRDRAGYTFGSGTRLTVV.

The chain recombines TRBV29-1 with TRBJ2-1, with 9 bases identical to TRBD2. Trimming at V came to 6 bases and at J to 9 bases, leaving 12 bases not matched to a gene. The CDR3 runs to 14 residues. Germline assignment: CDR1 SQVTM and CDR2 ANQGSEA. Written as DNA, the CDR3 is TGCAGCGTCCCCAGAGGCGGGAGGGCCCCTGAGCAGTTCTTC. This gives the protein CSVPRGGRAPEQFF.

The chain employs TRBV3-1 and TRBJ2-2; possibly TRBD1 or TRBD2 for D (7 bases each). CDR3 length: 17 residues. Trimming shortened V by 0 bases and J by 4 bases, and 15 bases separated the two germline ends. The germline V gene has CDR1 LGHDT and CDR2 YNNKEL (reference sequence). The CDR3 reads CASSQDQGGAVTGELFF. CDR3 DNA: TGTGCCAGCAGCCAAGATCAGGGGGGGGCGGTCACCGGGGAGCTGTTTTTT.

This clonotype was counted between two and nine times. This chain connects TRBV1 to TRBJ1-1; TRBD1 is taken as the D call from the table, unchecked against the DNA. TRBV1 is shown as a pseudogene. There are 15 residues in the CDR3. Written as DNA, the CDR3 is TGCACCAGCAGCCAAGATATAGGGGCGAGGGCTGAAGCTTTCTTT. This codes for CTSSQDIGARAEAFF.

This clonotype was seen more than once but under ten times. This chain links TRBV5-1 with TRBJ1-1; D gene uncertain. The ends were cut back, 4 bases at V and 3 bases at J, with 10 bases in the middle. The CDR3 consists of 13 residues. The germline V gene encodes CDR1 SGHRS and CDR2 YFSETQ. CDR3 nucleotides: TGCGCCAGCAGCCTGGGTTCGGACACTGAAGCTTTCTTT. This codes for CASSLGSDTEAFF.

The chain carries TRBV20-1 and TRBJ1-2, with a weak D call TRBD1 (6 bases). CDR3 length equals 13 residues. V was cut by 0 bases and J by 4 bases, with 9 bases left in between. Germline-derived CDR1 and CDR2 are DFQATT and SNEGSKA (reference sequence). CDR3 DNA: TGCAGTGCTAGAGAACAGGGATCCTATGGCTACACCTTC. This gives the protein CSAREQGSYGYTF.

This clonotype was observed a few times. V usage is TRBV18 and J usage is TRBJ2-5, with D possibly matching TRBD1 (6 bases). Germline V gives CDR1 KGHSH, CDR2 LQKENI. This CDR3 has 16 residues. Trimming left V 2 bases short and J 5 bases short, with 18 bases between. CDR3: CASSPYRGQGMETQYF. CDR3 in DNA: TGTGCCAGCTCACCATATCGTGGGCAGGGGATGGAGACCCAGTACTTC.

This clonotype was seen a few times. The V and J genes are TRBV2 and TRBJ2-6, with 12 bases that match TRBD2. Germline CDR1 and CDR2: SNHLY and FYNNEI. This CDR3 is 22 amino acids long. With V trimmed by 3 bases and J by 0 bases, 15 bases remained unmatched. The CDR3 loop reads CASSDRRLAGALSSSGANVLTF. CDR3 bases: TGTGCCAGCAGTGATCGTAGACTAGCGGGAGCCCTCTCCTCCTCTGGGGCCAACGTCCTGACTTTC.

The V gene is TRBV19, the J gene TRBJ2-2, with D perhaps matching TRBD2 (6 bases). V lost 6 bases, J lost 7 bases, and 15 bases lay in between. Germline-derived CDR1 and CDR2 are LNHDA and SQIVND (reference sequence). The CDR3 has 14 residues. This CDR3 is CASRPGGAIGELFF. The CDR3 coding sequence is TGTGCCAGTAGACCTGGAGGGGCGATCGGGGAGCTGTTTTTT.

In this sample, this clonotype turned up many times. The chain couples TRBV6-2 or TRBV6-3 to TRBJ2-4; D gene ambiguous. CDR1 MNHEY and CDR2 SVGEGT come from the germline V gene. CDR3 length equals 13 residues. V lost 0 bases to trimming and J lost 5 bases, with 5 bases between them. CDR3 in DNA: TGTGCCAGCAGTTACTCGCCCCAAAACATTCAGTACTTC. This translates into CASSYSPQNIQYF.

This clonotype has a handful of counts. The V and J genes are TRBV28 and TRBJ1-5; no reliable D call. The CDR3 contains 12 residues. Germline V gene data show CDR1 as MDHEN and CDR2 as SYDVKM. V gave up 3 bases and J gave up 6 bases, with 6 bases separating them. The CDR3 spells CASSFGIQPQHF. CDR3 sequence (DNA): TGTGCCAGCAGTTTTGGGATTCAGCCCCAGCATTTT.

The rearrangement uses TRBV15 and TRBJ2-1; maybe TRBD2 (6 bases). V was pared by 3 bases and J by 9 bases, with 12 bases between. This CDR3 has 13 amino acids. Looked up from germline, CDR1 is LNHNV and CDR2 is YYDKDF (reference sequence). CDR3 coding DNA: TGTGCCACCAGCAGGAGGGCAGCGGGTGAGCAGTTCTTC. It codes for CATSRRAAGEQFF. Using reference TRBV15 and TRBJ2-1 for the parts outside the CDR3, the full variable domain is DAMVIQNPRYQVTQFGKPVTLSCSQTLNHNVMYWYQQKSSQAPKLLFHYYDKDFNNEADTPDNFQSRRPNTSFCFLDIRSPGLGDTAMYLCATSRRAAGEQFFGPGTRLTVL.

The chain has TRBV12-3 or TRBV12-4 and TRBJ2-2; D unresolved. The CDR3 length is 17 residues. V lost 8 bases to trimming and J lost 0 bases, with 19 bases between them. The CDR3 DNA reads TGTGCCAGCGCTTTGCGACCGCAACCCGCGAACACCGGGGAGCTGTTTTTT. Its translation: CASALRPQPANTGELFF.

This clonotype was recorded a few times. V is TRBV2 and J is TRBJ2-3; 11 bases line up with TRBD2. V lost 6 bases to trimming and J lost 3 bases; unmatched junction nucleotides: 14. CDR1 SNHLY and CDR2 FYNNEI come from the germline V gene. This CDR3 contains 18 residues. The CDR3 spells CASSDLTLAGGPTDTQYF. DNA of the CDR3: TGTGCCAGCAGCGACTTAACCTTAGCGGGAGGGCCTACAGATACGCAGTATTTT. Looking up the rest from reference TRBV2 and TRBJ2-3 gives the full variable domain: EPEVTQTPSHQVTQMGQEVILRCVPISNHLYFYWYRQILGQKVEFLVSFYNNEISEKSEIFDDQFSVERPDGSNFTLKIRSTKLEDSAMYFCASSDLTLAGGPTDTQYFGPGTRLTVL.

A few counts support this clonotype. The chain combines TRBV24-1 with TRBJ2-1; 13 nucleotides agree with TRBD2. Germline-derived CDR1 and CDR2 are KGHDR and SFDVKD. The CDR3 is made up of 16 amino acids. V shed 0 bases, J shed 6 bases, and the junction held 1 base outside the gene matches. CDR3 sequence reads: CATSDLGLAGVNEQFF. The CDR3 nucleotides are TGTGCCACCAGTGATTTGGGACTAGCGGGAGTCAATGAGCAGTTCTTC.

In this sample, this clonotype turned up a few times. The V and J genes are TRBV28 and TRBJ2-3; weak D call: TRBD1 (6 bases). Trimming shortened V by 3 bases and J by 5 bases, and 15 bases separated the two germline ends. The CDR3 covers 15 residues. CDR1 is MDHEN, CDR2 SYDVKM, per germline. CDR3 protein: CASSFAGAVGDTQYF. The CDR3 DNA reads as TGTGCCAGCAGTTTTGCAGGGGCCGTAGGAGATACGCAGTATTTT.

The chain recombines TRBV12-3 or TRBV12-4 with TRBJ2-3; tentatively, D is TRBD2 (5 bases). This CDR3 spans 16 amino acids. V was pared by 4 bases and J by 1 base, with 15 bases between. The CDR3 here is CASSSSLSRGTDTQYF. As DNA, the CDR3 is TGTGCCAGCAGTTCCTCGCTATCGCGGGGCACAGATACGCAGTATTTT.

This clonotype was observed a single time. The final CDR3 position lacks the conserved phenylalanine or tryptophan, pointing to a likely read error. The chain uses TRBV14 and TRBJ2-1; possibly TRBD2 for D (6 bases). V was trimmed by 1 base and J by 9 bases, leaving 19 bases between them. The CDR3 length is 16 residues. Germline CDR1 and CDR2: SGHDN and FVKESK. The CDR3 DNA sequence: TGTGCCAGCAGCCAAGTGGCGGGATGCTCCTACTGTGAGCAGTTCTCC. Amino acids: CASSQVAGCSYCEQFS.

This clonotype was detected only a few times. The genes are TRBV20-1 and TRBJ2-4; weak D call: TRBD1 (5 bases). CDR3 length: 15 amino acids. CDR1 DFQATT and CDR2 SNEGSKA come from the germline V gene (reference sequence). V dropped 0 bases and J dropped 0 bases, with 9 bases sitting between them. The CDR3 loop is CSARDYQGAKNIQYF. DNA for the CDR3: TGCAGTGCTAGAGATTACCAGGGAGCCAAAAACATTCAGTACTTC.

This clonotype was picked up a small number of times. The chain has TRBV30 and TRBJ2-4; a weak D match, TRBD2 (7 bases). Germline lookup yields CDR1 GTSNPN and CDR2 SVGIG (reference sequence). This CDR3 is built from 16 residues. With 0 bases removed from V and 4 bases from J, the gap between germline ends came to 16 bases. The CDR3 is CAWSVRGARGKNIQYF. DNA for the CDR3: TGTGCCTGGAGTGTACGGGGGGCGAGGGGAAAAAACATTCAGTACTTC.